Presented here are 7 T cell receptor beta chains from one specimen sequenced in a study of cytomegalovirus exposure and HLA in healthy donors. The PCR employed 60 Vbeta primers together with 13 Jbeta primers. Measured with immunoSEQ multiplex PCR; TCRdb has only the in-frame clones, and not every one. The sample gives about 89,000 clones, 85% of which show up once; 6.5% to 9% is in the top ten. What was sequenced was PBMCs. Every receptor here comes from a middle-aged man in good health and CMV-seropositive.

This chain links TRBV5-1 with TRBJ2-3; tentative D call: TRBD1 (6 bases). The CDR3 loop spans 16 amino acids. V lost 0 bases and J lost 1, with 12 bases in between. Germline CDR1 and CDR2: SGHRS and YFSETQ. For the CDR3, the DNA is TGCGCCAGCAGCTTGGCCGGGACAAGAGGCACAGATACGCAGTATTTT. Amino acid sequence: CASSLAGTRGTDTQYF.

The chain carries TRBV28 and TRBJ2-7; tentatively, D is TRBD1 (5 bases). CDR1 and CDR2 from the germline V gene are MDHEN and SYDVKM. With 6 bases removed from V and 5 bases from J, the gap between germline ends came to 20 bases. The CDR3 is 15 amino acids. CDR3 DNA: TGTGCCAGCAGACCCCTATCCGGCAGGGCCCACGAGCAGTACTTC. Protein product: CASRPLSGRAHEQYF.

The rearrangement links TRBV5-1 to TRBJ1-1; 7 nucleotides line up with TRBD1. Unmatched junction bases numbered 2, after V lost 2 bases and J lost 1 base. Germline V gives CDR1 SGHRS, CDR2 YFSETQ. The CDR3 has 14 amino acids. CDR3 bases: TGCGCCAGCAGCTTTCGACAGGGGAACACTGAAGCTTTCTTT. Translation gives CASSFRQGNTEAFF.

This clone was seen only a few times. This chain connects TRBV5-4 to TRBJ1-2; D not certain. Germline CDR1 is SGHNT and CDR2 is YYREEE (reference sequence). There are 14 residues in the CDR3. With 4 bases removed from V and 8 bases from J, the gap between germline ends came to 18 bases. CDR3 in amino acids: CASSLDGLTGGYTF. In DNA form, the CDR3 reads TGTGCCAGCAGCCTTGACGGCCTGACGGGAGGCTACACCTTC.

CDR3 nucleotide sequence: TGTGCCAGCAGCACGGGACAGGTCGGTGAGCAGTTCTTC. This codes for CASSTGQVGEQFF. The rearrangement links TRBV5-5 to TRBJ2-1; 8 nucleotides align to TRBD1. V was clipped by 4 bases and J by 9 bases; unmatched bases: 6. The CDR3 is made up of 13 amino acids. Germline-derived CDR1 and CDR2 are SGHKS and YYEKEE (reference sequence). Full variable domain (remainder filled in from reference TRBV5-5 and TRBJ2-1): DAGVTQSPTHLIKTRGQQVTLRCSPISGHKSVSWYQQVLGQGPQFIFQYYEKEERGRGNFPDRFSARQFPNYSSELNVNALLLGDSALYLCASSTGQVGEQFFGPGTRLTVL.

This clone has only one observation. This sequence joins TRBV7-2 and TRBJ1-6; 7 bases align to TRBD1. The V gene's germline CDR1 is SGHTA and CDR2 FQGNSA. This CDR3 is built from 16 residues. V lost 6 bases to trimming and J lost 5 bases; unmatched junction nucleotides: 10. The CDR3: CASRNTQGINNSPLHF. The CDR3 DNA reads as TGTGCCAGCAGGAATACACAGGGGATTAATAATTCACCCCTCCACTTT.

The chain joins TRBV5-1 to TRBJ2-1, with 7 positions matching TRBD1. The CDR3 runs to 14 residues. The V and J ends lost 5 bases and 4 bases, in that order; junction bases with no gene match: 6. Germline V gene lookup returns CDR1 SGHRS and CDR2 YFSETQ. The CDR3 here is CASSSGQRYNEQFF. The CDR3 DNA reads as TGCGCCAGCAGTTCGGGACAGAGGTACAATGAGCAGTTCTTC.